This is a list of T cell receptor beta chains from one sample in a study of blood T cell repertoires in COVID-19. The repertoire was sequenced with immunoSEQ multiplex PCR; TCRdb's copy has only in-frame clones and lacks some. The sample includes around 200,000 clones, 70% to 90% of them seen just once. The sequenced sample consisted of peripheral blood. The receptors here all came from a woman of 80 years or more with acute or convalescent COVID-19. Each CDR3 is given with its conserved first and last residue. Each record gives: J gene, D gene, clone size, V gene, CDR3 protein, CDR3 DNA. A D gene is named only where the DNA matches it firmly. A clone size is listed for some rows: how often the clone was seen (once, few, many), or a class if it is expanded.

>TRBJ2-5|TRBD2|NA|TRBV6-2/TRBV6-3
CASSQGLGLETQYF
TGTGCCAGCAGCCAAGGACTAGGGCTGGAGACCCAGTACTTC
>TRBJ2-4|TRBD2|NA|TRBV6-5
CASRRAGGAKNIQYF
TGTGCCAGCAGGAGAGCGGGAGGAGCCAAAAACATTCAGTACTTC
>TRBJ2-3|NA|once|TRBV12-5
CASGPRLVGFADTQYF
TGTGCTAGTGGTCCTAGACTAGTCGGTTTCGCAGATACGCAGTATTTT
>TRBJ2-3|TRBD2|NA|TRBV13
CASSLGLAGYTDTQYF
TGTGCCAGCAGCTTAGGTCTAGCGGGATACACAGATACGCAGTATTTT
>TRBJ2-2|NA|few|TRBV28
CASSLWGAGTGELFF
TGTGCCAGCAGTTTATGGGGGGCGGGCACCGGGGAGCTGTTTTTT
>TRBJ1-3|TRBD1|NA|TRBV7-9
CASSLAWDRQHSGNTIYF
TGTGCCAGCAGCTTAGCGTGGGACAGACAACACTCTGGAAACACCATATATTTT
>TRBJ1-1|NA|once|TRBV28
CASSFRGRIPEAFF
TGTGCCAGCAGTTTTAGAGGGAGGATCCCTGAAGCTTTCTTT
>TRBJ2-6|TRBD1|NA|TRBV7-3
CASSLRDRGSSGANVLTF
TGTGCCAGCAGCTTAAGGGACAGGGGAAGCTCTGGGGCCAACGTCCTGACTTTC
>TRBJ2-5|NA|NA|TRBV25-1
CASSESWGGLETQYF
TGTGCCAGCAGTGAATCTTGGGGGGGGCTGGAGACCCAGTACTTC
>TRBJ1-1|TRBD1|once|TRBV29-1
CSVEGWTGFMNTEAFF
TGCAGCGTTGAGGGTTGGACAGGGTTTATGAACACTGAAGCTTTCTTT
>TRBJ1-1|NA|NA|TRBV29-1
CSVSFGIRGTEAFF
TGCAGCGTTTCCTTCGGGATTCGAGGCACTGAAGCTTTCTTT
>TRBJ1-4|TRBD1|NA|TRBV5-1
CASSQGASLNEKLFF
TGCGCCAGCAGCCAGGGGGCCTCCCTTAATGAAAAACTGTTTTTT
>TRBJ2-7|TRBD1|NA|TRBV7-2
CASRPDRGYSYEQYF
TGTGCCAGCAGACCCGACAGGGGGTACTCCTACGAGCAGTACTTC
>TRBJ1-6|NA|NA|TRBV9
CASSVGQSSYNSPLHF
TGTGCCAGCAGCGTAGGACAGAGCTCCTATAATTCACCCCTCCACTTT
>TRBJ1-4|TRBD1|NA|TRBV5-5
CASSIRGLEEKLFF
TGTGCCAGCAGCATCAGGGGGCTGGAAGAAAAACTGTTTTTT
>TRBJ2-7|TRBD2|NA|TRBV20-1
CSASGMTSVPYEQYF
TGCAGTGCTAGTGGAATGACTAGCGTACCCTACGAGCAGTACTTC
>TRBJ2-2|NA|NA|TRBV10-3
CAISGRGNAGELFF
TGTGCCATCAGTGGTCGGGGGAACGCCGGGGAGCTGTTTTTT
>TRBJ2-5|NA|NA|TRBV29-1
CSVEEQPQETQYF
TGCAGCGTTGAAGAACAGCCTCAAGAGACCCAGTACTTC
>TRBJ2-1|NA|NA|TRBV7-9
CASSLTENEQFF
TGTGCCAGCAGCTTAACAGAGAATGAGCAGTTCTTC
>TRBJ2-7|TRBD2|few|TRBV7-6
CASSGLAESSYEQYF
TGTGCCAGCAGCGGGCTAGCGGAGAGCTCCTACGAGCAGTACTTC
>TRBJ2-6|TRBD1|NA|TRBV6-2/TRBV6-3
CASSYSGTAGANVLTF
TGTGCCAGCAGTTACTCCGGGACAGCTGGGGCCAACGTCCTGACTTTC
>TRBJ1-2|TRBD1|NA|TRBV2
CASSVQGYDYGYTF
TGTGCCAGCAGTGTACAGGGGTACGACTATGGCTACACCTTC
>TRBJ2-1|TRBD2|NA|TRBV27
CASSFPPGGPDYNEQFF
TGTGCCAGCAGTTTTCCCCCGGGAGGGCCAGACTACAATGAGCAGTTCTTC
>TRBJ2-1|TRBD2|NA|TRBV19
CASSSTGEGTRYNEQFF
TGTGCCAGTAGCTCCACGGGGGAGGGGACCCGCTACAATGAGCAGTTCTTC
>TRBJ1-6|TRBD1|NA|TRBV18
CASSPGRGSSPLHF
TGTGCCAGCTCACCAGGCAGGGGGAGCTCACCCCTCCACTTT
>TRBJ2-7|NA|few|TRBV12-3/TRBV12-4
CASSFGRGEQYF
TGTGCCAGCAGTTTCGGACGGGGTGAGCAGTACTTC
>TRBJ2-7|TRBD1|NA|TRBV6-2/TRBV6-3
CASSPPGTGNYEQYF
TGTGCCAGCAGCCCTCCCGGGACAGGTAACTACGAGCAGTACTTC
>TRBJ1-2|NA|NA|TRBV5-1
CASSFGEGYGYTF
TGCGCCAGCAGCTTCGGGGAGGGCTATGGCTACACCTTC
>TRBJ1-5|NA|NA|TRBV11-2
CASSSSGDSNQPQHF
TGTGCCAGCAGCTCTTCAGGGGATTCCAATCAGCCCCAGCATTTT
>TRBJ2-7|TRBD2|few|TRBV7-2
CASSVRTSLAGSPTKQYF
TGTGCCAGCAGCGTCCGCACATCCCTAGCGGGGTCCCCTACGAAGCAGTACTTC
>TRBJ2-7|NA|once|TRBV7-2
CASSLRVAAYEQYF
TGTGCCAGCAGCTTACGGGTAGCGGCCTACGAGCAGTACTTC
>TRBJ1-1|NA|NA|TRBV18
CASSYAEAPNTEAFF
TGTGCCAGCTCGTACGCGGAGGCACCAAACACTGAAGCTTTCTTT
>TRBJ1-5|NA|NA|TRBV28
CASSLVQQYQPQHF
TGTGCCAGCAGTTTAGTACAGCAGTATCAGCCCCAGCATTTT
>TRBJ2-2|TRBD1|NA|TRBV9
CASSVGQGSVSLTGELFF
TGTGCCAGCAGCGTGGGACAGGGTTCCGTGTCCCTCACCGGGGAGCTGTTTTTT
>TRBJ2-1|TRBD2|NA|TRBV18
CASSPKAGGYNEQFF
TGTGCCAGCTCCCCTAAGGCGGGAGGGTACAATGAGCAGTTCTTC